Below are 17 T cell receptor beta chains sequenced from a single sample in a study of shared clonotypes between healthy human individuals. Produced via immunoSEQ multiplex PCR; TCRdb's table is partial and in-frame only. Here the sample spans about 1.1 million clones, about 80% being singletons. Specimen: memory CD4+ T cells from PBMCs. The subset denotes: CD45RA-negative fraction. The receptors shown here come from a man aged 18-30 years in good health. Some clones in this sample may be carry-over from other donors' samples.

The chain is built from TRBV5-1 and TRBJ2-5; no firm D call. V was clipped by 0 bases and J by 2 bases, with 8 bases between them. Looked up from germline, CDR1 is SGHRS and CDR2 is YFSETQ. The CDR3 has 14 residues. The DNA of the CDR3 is TGCGCCAGCAGCTTGGGTCTCAGGCAAGAGACCCAGTACTTC. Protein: CASSLGLRQETQYF.

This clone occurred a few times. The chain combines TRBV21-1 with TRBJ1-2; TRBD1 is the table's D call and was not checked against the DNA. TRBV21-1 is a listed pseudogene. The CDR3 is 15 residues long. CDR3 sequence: CASSRQGDSNYGYTF. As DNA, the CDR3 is TGTGCCAGCAGCAGACAGGGGGACTCTAACTATGGCTACACCTTC.

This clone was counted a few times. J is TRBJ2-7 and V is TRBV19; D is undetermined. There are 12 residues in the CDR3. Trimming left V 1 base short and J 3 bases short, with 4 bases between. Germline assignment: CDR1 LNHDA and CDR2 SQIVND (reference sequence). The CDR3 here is CASSIGGYEQYF. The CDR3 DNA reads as TGTGCCAGTAGTATAGGGGGCTACGAGCAGTACTTC. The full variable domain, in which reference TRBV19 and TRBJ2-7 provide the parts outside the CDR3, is DGGITQSPKYLFRKEGQNVTLSCEQNLNHDAMYWYRQDPGQGLRLIYYSQIVNDFQKGDIAEGYSVSREKKESFPLTVTSAQKNPTAFYLCASSIGGYEQYFGPGTRLTVT.

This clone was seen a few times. CDR3 residues: CASSPRTSGGKTQYF. CDR3 in DNA: TGTGCCAGCTCACCACGGACTAGCGGAGGGAAGACCCAGTACTTC. V gene TRBV18 combines with J gene TRBJ2-5; 10 bases are shared with TRBD2. With 1 base clipped from V and 6 bases from J, the junction kept 5 bases outside the gene matches. CDR1 and CDR2 (germline): KGHSH, LQKENI. The CDR3 extends over 15 amino acids.

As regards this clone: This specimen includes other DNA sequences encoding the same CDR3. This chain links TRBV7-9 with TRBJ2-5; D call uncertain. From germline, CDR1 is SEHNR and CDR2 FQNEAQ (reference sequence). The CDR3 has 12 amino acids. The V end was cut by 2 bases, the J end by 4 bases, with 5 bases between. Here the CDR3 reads CASSLLGETQYF. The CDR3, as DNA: TGTGCCAGCAGCTTACTAGGAGAGACCCAGTACTTC.

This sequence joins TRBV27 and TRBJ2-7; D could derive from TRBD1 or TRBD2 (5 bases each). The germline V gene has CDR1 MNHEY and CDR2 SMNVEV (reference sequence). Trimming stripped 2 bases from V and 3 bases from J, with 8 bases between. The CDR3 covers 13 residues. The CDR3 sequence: CASSLRDRYEQYF. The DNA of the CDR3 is TGTGCCAGCAGTTTAAGGGACCGCTACGAGCAGTACTTC.

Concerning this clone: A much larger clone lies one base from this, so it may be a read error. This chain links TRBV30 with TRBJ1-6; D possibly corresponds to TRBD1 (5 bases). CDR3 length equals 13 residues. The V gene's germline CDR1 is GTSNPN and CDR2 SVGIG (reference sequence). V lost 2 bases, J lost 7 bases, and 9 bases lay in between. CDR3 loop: CAWSWAGNSPLHF. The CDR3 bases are TGTGCCTGGAGTTGGGCAGGGAATTCACCCCTCCACTTT.

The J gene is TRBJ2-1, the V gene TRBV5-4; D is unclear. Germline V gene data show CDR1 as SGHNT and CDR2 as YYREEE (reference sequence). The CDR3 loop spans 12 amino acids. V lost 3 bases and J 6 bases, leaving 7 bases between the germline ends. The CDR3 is CASSWTGNEQFF. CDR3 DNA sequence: TGTGCCAGCAGCTGGACGGGCAATGAGCAGTTCTTC.

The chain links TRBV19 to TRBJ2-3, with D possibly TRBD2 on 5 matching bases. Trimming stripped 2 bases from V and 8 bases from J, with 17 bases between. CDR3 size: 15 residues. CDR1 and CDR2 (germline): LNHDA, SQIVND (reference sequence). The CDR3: CASSIWSGNVGTQYF. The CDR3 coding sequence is TGTGCCAGTAGTATATGGTCGGGGAATGTTGGTACGCAGTATTTT.

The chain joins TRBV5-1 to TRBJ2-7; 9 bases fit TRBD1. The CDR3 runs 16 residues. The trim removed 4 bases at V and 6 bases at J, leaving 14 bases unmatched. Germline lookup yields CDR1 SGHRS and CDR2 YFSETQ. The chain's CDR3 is CASSRTIWDRVSEQYF. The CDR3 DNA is TGCGCCAGCAGCCGCACAATTTGGGACAGGGTGTCCGAGCAGTACTTC.

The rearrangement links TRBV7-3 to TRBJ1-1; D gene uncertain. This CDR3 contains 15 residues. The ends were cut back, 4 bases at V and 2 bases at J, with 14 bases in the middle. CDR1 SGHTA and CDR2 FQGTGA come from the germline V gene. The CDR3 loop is CASSSLPLLNTEAFF. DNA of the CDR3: TGTGCCAGCAGCTCTCTCCCCTTATTAAACACTGAAGCTTTCTTT.

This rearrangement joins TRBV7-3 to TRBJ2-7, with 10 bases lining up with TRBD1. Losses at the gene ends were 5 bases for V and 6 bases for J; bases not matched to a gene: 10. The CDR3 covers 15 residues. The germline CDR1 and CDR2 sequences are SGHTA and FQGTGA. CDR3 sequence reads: CASSLRAGTGAEQYF. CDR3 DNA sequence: TGTGCCAGCAGCCTCAGGGCAGGGACAGGGGCCGAGCAGTACTTC.

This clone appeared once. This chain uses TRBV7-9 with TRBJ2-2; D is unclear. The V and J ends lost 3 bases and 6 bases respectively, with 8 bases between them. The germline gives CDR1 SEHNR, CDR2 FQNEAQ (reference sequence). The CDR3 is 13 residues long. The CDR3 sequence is CASSFWDAGELFF. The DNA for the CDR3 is TGTGCCAGCAGCTTTTGGGATGCCGGGGAGCTGTTTTTT.

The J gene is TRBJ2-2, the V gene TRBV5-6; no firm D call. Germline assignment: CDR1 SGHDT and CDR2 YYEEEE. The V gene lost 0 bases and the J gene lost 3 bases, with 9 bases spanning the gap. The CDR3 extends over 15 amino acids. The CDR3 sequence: CASSLGPLDTGELFF. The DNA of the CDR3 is TGTGCCAGCAGCTTGGGACCCTTAGACACCGGGGAGCTGTTTTTT.

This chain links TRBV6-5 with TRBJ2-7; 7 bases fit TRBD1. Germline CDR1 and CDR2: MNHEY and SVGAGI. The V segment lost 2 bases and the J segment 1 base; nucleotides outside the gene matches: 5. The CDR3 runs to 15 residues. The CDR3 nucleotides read TGTGCCAGCAGTTACGGTAGGGGGCGGTCCTACGAGCAGTACTTC. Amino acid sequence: CASSYGRGRSYEQYF.

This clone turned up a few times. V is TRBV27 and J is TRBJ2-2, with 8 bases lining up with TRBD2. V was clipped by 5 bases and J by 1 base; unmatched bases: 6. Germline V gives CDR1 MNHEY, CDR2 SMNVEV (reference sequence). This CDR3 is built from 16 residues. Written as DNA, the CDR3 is TGTGCCAGCAGTATCACGGGGACTAGGAACACCGGGGAGCTGTTTTTT. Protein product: CASSITGTRNTGELFF.

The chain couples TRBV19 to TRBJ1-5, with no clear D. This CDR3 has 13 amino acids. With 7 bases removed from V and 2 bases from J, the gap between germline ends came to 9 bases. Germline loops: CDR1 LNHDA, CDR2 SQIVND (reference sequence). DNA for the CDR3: TGTGCCAGTATGAGGGCAGGCAATCAGCCCCAGCATTTT. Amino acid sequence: CASMRAGNQPQHF.